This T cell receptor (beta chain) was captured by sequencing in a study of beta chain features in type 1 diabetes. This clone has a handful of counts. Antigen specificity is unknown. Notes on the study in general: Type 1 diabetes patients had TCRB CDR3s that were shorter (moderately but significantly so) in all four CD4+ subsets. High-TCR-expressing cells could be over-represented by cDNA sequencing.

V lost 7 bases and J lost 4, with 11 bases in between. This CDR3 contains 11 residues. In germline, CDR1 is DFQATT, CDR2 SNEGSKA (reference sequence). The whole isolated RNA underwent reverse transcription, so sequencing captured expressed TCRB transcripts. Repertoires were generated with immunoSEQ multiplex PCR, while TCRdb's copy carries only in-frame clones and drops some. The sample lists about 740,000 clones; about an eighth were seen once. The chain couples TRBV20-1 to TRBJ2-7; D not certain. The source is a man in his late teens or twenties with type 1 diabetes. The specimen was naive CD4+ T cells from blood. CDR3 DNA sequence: TGCAGTGTCCCGAGTTATTACGAGCAGTACTTC. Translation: CSVPSYYEQYF.